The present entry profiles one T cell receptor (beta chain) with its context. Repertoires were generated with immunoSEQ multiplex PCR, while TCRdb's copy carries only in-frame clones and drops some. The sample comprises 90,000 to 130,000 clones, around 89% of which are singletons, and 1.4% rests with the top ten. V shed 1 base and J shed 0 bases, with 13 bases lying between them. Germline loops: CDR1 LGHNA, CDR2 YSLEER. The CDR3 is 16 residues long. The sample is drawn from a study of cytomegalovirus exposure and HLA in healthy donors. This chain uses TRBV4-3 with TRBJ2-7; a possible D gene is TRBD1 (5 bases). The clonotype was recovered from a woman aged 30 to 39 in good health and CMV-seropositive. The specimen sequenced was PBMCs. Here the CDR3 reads CASSQAVGAISYEQYF. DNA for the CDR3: TGCGCCAGCAGCCAAGCTGTAGGGGCCATCTCCTACGAGCAGTACTTC.